This paragraph covers one TCR beta chain sequence. The entry originates in a study of shared T cell receptors in the human thymus. With V trimmed by 2 bases and J by 9 bases, 11 bases remained unmatched. This CDR3 has 17 residues. Germline CDR1 and CDR2: MDHEN and SYDVKM. Clones were sequenced by immunoSEQ multiplex PCR, and TCRdb holds only the in-frame ones, with some missing. The sample lists 720,000 or so clones, 80% to 90% seen once, with more than 0.01% in the top ten. These data were likewise used in another study, on human thymus T cells. That investigation notes: Apparent skewing of V and J gene usage characterized both thymic and blood repertoires. Related research reported highly overlapping thymic repertoires among unrelated individuals.

This TCR was sampled from a girl younger than two with a congenital heart defect. The chain combines TRBV28 with TRBJ1-6; 9 nucleotides align to TRBD1. Source material: thymocytes. The CDR3 coding sequence is TGTGCCAGCAGTTTACCGGGACAGGGAATCGGGGGTTCACCCCTCCACTTT. Protein: CASSLPGQGIGGSPLHF.